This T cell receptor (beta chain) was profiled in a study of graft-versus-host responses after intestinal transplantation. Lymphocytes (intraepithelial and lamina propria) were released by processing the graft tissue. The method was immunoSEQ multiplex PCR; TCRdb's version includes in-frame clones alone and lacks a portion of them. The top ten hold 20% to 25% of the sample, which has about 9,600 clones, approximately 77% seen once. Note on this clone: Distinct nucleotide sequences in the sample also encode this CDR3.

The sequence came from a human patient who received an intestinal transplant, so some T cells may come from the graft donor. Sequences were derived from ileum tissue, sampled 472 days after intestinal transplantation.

CDR3 in amino acids: CASSLTDSSNQPQHF. Here the CDR3 DNA reads TGTGCCAGCAGCTTAACTGACAGCAGCAATCAGCCCCAGCATTTT. The gene calls are TRBV7-8 and TRBJ1-5, with TRBD1 as a possible D gene (5 bases). The CDR3 runs to 15 residues. Trimming took 2 bases from V and 1 from J, leaving 9 bases between them. Germline CDR1 and CDR2: SGHVS and FQNEAQ. The whole variable domain, filled in from reference TRBV7-8 and TRBJ1-5, reads GAGVSQSPRYKVAKRGQDVALRCDPISGHVSLFWYQQALGQGPEFLTYFQNEAQLDKSGLPSDRFFAERPEGSVSTLKIQRTQQEDSAVYLCASSLTDSSNQPQHFGDGTRLSIL.